The next 10 T cell receptor beta chains were all read from a single sample in a study of T cells in women clearing cervical HPV infection. Some clones are missing from TCRdb's copy, which holds only in-frame ones; the method was immunoSEQ multiplex PCR. The table gives tens of thousands of clones; the top ten clones make up more than 1% of it. Sequencing was carried out using blood buffy coat. Every receptor here comes from a woman aged 18 to 75 with a cervical HPV16 infection that either progressed to CIN3+ or cleared (not recorded which).

With regard to this clone: Read coverage stops 3 residues before the CDR3 terminus; the germline J gene supplies the remainder. The rearrangement uses TRBV6-2 or TRBV6-3 and TRBJ2-6, with unresolved D. Germline CDR1 is MNHEY and CDR2 is SVGEGT. CDR3 length: 15 amino acids. Trimming removed 8 bases at V and 0 bases at J, with 11 bases between. The CDR3: CASLPHRSGANVLTF. CDR3 DNA (partial): TGTGCCAGCCTACCCCACCGCTCTGGGGCCAACGTC.

Of note for this clone: Read sequence stops 3 residues before the CDR3 end, and the germline J gene provides the missing end. The V gene is TRBV7-8, the J gene TRBJ2-3; the D gene is possibly TRBD2 (5 bases). The V end lost 5 bases, the J end lost 4 bases, and 19 bases lay between the germline ends. The CDR3 extends over 16 amino acids. Germline lookup yields CDR1 SGHVS and CDR2 FQNEAQ. Partial CDR3 DNA: TGTGCCAGCAGCCCCCTTCTAGCCAGTGGAGCAGATACG. This gives the protein CASSPLLASGADT. The whole CDR3 protein is CASSPLLASGADTQYF. Supplemented by reference TRBV7-8 and TRBJ2-3, the full variable domain reads GAGVSQSPRYKVAKRGQDVALRCDPISGHVSLFWYQQALGQGPEFLTYFQNEAQLDKSGLPSDRFFAERPEGSVSTLKIQRTQQEDSAVYLCASSPLLASGADTQYFGPGTRLTVL.

As to this clone: Read coverage stops 3 residues before the CDR3 terminus; the germline J gene supplies the remainder. The chain employs TRBV20-1 and TRBJ1-2; D is unresolved. The germline V gene has CDR1 DFQATT and CDR2 SNEGSKA (reference sequence). This CDR3 comprises 13 residues. Deletions cut 3 bases from V and 4 bases from J, with 12 bases between. The part of the CDR3 DNA that was read is TGCAGTGCTAGTCCATCAGGTATCTATGGC. Translation: CSASPSGIYG. The full CDR3 protein is CSASPSGIYGYTF.

Notes on this clone: The CDR3 goes on 3 residues after the read ends, and that part is filled in from the germline J gene. The chain combines TRBV18 with TRBJ2-5; TRBD1 might be the D (5 bases). Germline loops: CDR1 KGHSH, CDR2 LQKENI. The CDR3 spans 15 residues. V was shortened by 0 bases and J by 5 bases, with 13 bases between the two germline ends. CDR3 residues: CASSPPQGNPETQYF. The part of the CDR3 DNA that was read is TGTGCCAGCTCACCACCTCAGGGTAACCCGGAGACC.

As regards this clone: The CDR3 end falls 3 residues outside the read, so it is completed with the germline J gene. This chain joins TRBV4-1 and TRBJ2-7; 7 nucleotides match TRBD1. J was trimmed by 5 bases and V by 0 bases; bases with no gene match: 16. Per germline, CDR1 MGHRA and CDR2 YSYEKL. This CDR3 spans 18 amino acids. Here the CDR3 reads CASSQDPSGAGGIHEQYF. The DNA read from the CDR3 is TGCGCCAGCAGCCAAGATCCGTCCGGGGCAGGGGGTATCCACGAG.

A word on this clone: The read falls 3 residues short of the CDR3 end, and the missing part is taken from the germline J gene. The chain has TRBV7-2 and TRBJ1-2; tentatively, D is TRBD1 (5 bases). The germline V gene encodes CDR1 SGHTA and CDR2 FQGNSA. CDR3 size: 18 residues. CDR3 sequence reads: CASSLAGGLAGATYDYTF. The DNA read from the CDR3 is TGTGCCAGCAGCTTAGCGGGGGGACTAGCGGGAGCCACCTACGAC. Full variable domain (remainder filled in from reference TRBV7-2 and TRBJ1-2): GAGVSQSPSNKVTEKGKDVELRCDPISGHTALYWYRQSLGQGLEFLIYFQGNSAPDKSGLPSDRFSAERTGGSVSTLTIQRTQQEDSAVYLCASSLAGGLAGATYDYTFGSGTRLTVV.

The covered CDR3 bases are TGCGCCAGCAGCTTTTCTTCGGGGGGCGCGGGCACAGATACG. Amino acids: CASSFSSGGAGTDT. The CDR3 in full is CASSFSSGGAGTDTQYF. The chain combines TRBV5-1 with TRBJ2-3; D perhaps matches TRBD2 (7 bases). With the read ending 3 residues before the CDR3 end, the germline J gene is used to fill in that end. V was trimmed by 2 bases and J by 1 base, leaving 17 bases between them. This CDR3 spans 17 amino acids. The germline V gene encodes CDR1 SGHRS and CDR2 YFSETQ. The full variable domain, with the rest looked up from reference TRBV5-1 and TRBJ2-3, is KAGVTQTPRYLIKTRGQQVTLSCSPISGHRSVSWYQQTPGQGLQFLFEYFSETQRNKGNFPGRFSGRQFSNSRSEMNVSTLELGDSALYLCASSFSSGGAGTDTQYFGPGTRLTVL.

Note on this clone: The read stops 3 residues short of the end of the CDR3; the missing end is completed from the germline J gene. V gene TRBV2 combines with J gene TRBJ2-2, with TRBD2 matching over 11 bases. This CDR3 has 17 residues. The germline CDR1 and CDR2 sequences are SNHLY and FYNNEI. The junction had 4 bases not matched to a gene; V was cut back by 4 bases and J by 0 bases. Partial CDR3 DNA: TGTGCCAGCAGTGTAACTAGCGGGGGCGCGAACACCGGGGAG. Translated, it gives CASSVTSGGANTGE. The CDR3 reads in full as CASSVTSGGANTGELFF.

Details on this clone: The CDR3 end lies 3 residues beyond the end of the read and is filled in from the germline J gene. This chain connects TRBV19 to TRBJ2-7, with 11 positions matching TRBD1. Trimming cost V 6 bases and J 5 bases; bases outside gene matches: 6. Germline V lookup: CDR1 LNHDA, CDR2 SQIVND (reference sequence). The CDR3 contains 14 residues. CDR3 residues: CASSPGTGGDEQYF. The sequenced CDR3 bases are TGTGCCAGTAGCCCCGGGACAGGGGGGGACGAG.

In the case of this clone: The read gets to within 3 residues of the CDR3 end, and the germline J gene fills in the rest. The V call is TRBV7-2, the J call TRBJ2-3; perhaps TRBD2 as D (6 bases). The CDR3 runs 15 residues. The ends were cut back, 0 bases at V and 2 bases at J, with 9 bases in the middle. Germline V lookup: CDR1 SGHTA, CDR2 FQGNSA. The CDR3 reads CASSLAAGPTDTQYF. The covered CDR3 bases are TGTGCCAGCAGCTTAGCGGCGGGGCCCACAGATACG.